Sequencing of this T cell receptor beta chain was carried out in a study of cytomegalovirus exposure and HLA in healthy donors. Points from the study as a whole: On later analysis, the bulk of CMV-associated TCR beta chains appeared to be HLA-restricted.

V lost 6 bases to trimming and J lost 5 bases, with 11 bases between them. This CDR3 is 13 amino acids long. Per germline, CDR1 SGHRS and CDR2 YFSETQ. With 60 Vbeta and 13 Jbeta primers, the PCR was carried out. Using immunoSEQ multiplex PCR, the repertoire was profiled, and TCRdb retains in-frame clones only, with some absent. The sample records approximately 210,000 clones, more than 85% being singletons. This clone occurred once. The antigen remains unidentified. This TCR was recovered from a woman between 18 and 29 years old in good health and CMV-seronegative. The material sequenced was PBMCs. This chain links TRBV5-1 with TRBJ2-2; TRBD2 is a possible D gene (6 bases). The CDR3 nucleotides read TGCGCCAGCAAAGGGGACTCAACCGGGGAGCTGTTTTTT. Its protein is CASKGDSTGELFF.